Below are 21 T cell receptor beta chains sequenced from a single sample in a study of identical twins. TCRdb reanalysed the 5' RACE reads using MiXCR and keeps one entry per CDR3 protein. The sample has 690,000 or so distinct CDR3 sequences, 5.5% to 6.5% seen once. Source material: naive T cells sorted from blood. These receptors were taken from a young man in good health.

The sample holds many counts of this clonotype. The CDR3 reads CSVARDRTFYEQYF. In DNA form, the CDR3 reads TGCAGCGTTGCCAGGGACAGGACCTTTTACGAGCAGTACTTC. The J gene is TRBJ2-7, the V gene TRBV29-1; TRBD1 matches 8 bases. In germline, CDR1 is SQVTM, CDR2 ANQGSEA. The CDR3 consists of 14 residues. The trim removed 4 bases at V and 4 bases at J, leaving 9 bases unmatched.

Ten or more counts support this clonotype. This sequence joins TRBV10-3 and TRBJ1-1; TRBD1 matches at 8 bases. The CDR3 runs 14 residues. The germline V gene has CDR1 ENHRY and CDR2 SYGVKD. Trimming removed 6 bases from V and 0 bases from J; junction bases left unmatched: 3. CDR3 region: CAISRTGMNTEAFF. CDR3 DNA sequence: TGTGCCATCAGCAGGACAGGGATGAACACTGAAGCTTTCTTT.

This clonotype has a count of ten or more. V is TRBV28 and J is TRBJ2-2; D uncertain. Trimming left V 4 bases short and J 7 bases short, with 13 bases between. The CDR3 covers 14 residues. Germline V CDR1 and CDR2: MDHEN, SYDVKM. For the CDR3, the DNA is TGTGCCAGCAGTTCCCTCGGTGGAAGCGGGGAGCTGTTTTTT. Its translation: CASSSLGGSGELFF.

This clonotype was detected a few times. The J gene is TRBJ2-1, the V gene TRBV3-1, with D possibly matching TRBD2 (6 bases). V was clipped by 2 bases and J by 6 bases, with 17 bases between them. Germline loops: CDR1 LGHDT, CDR2 YNNKEL (reference sequence). CDR3 length: 16 amino acids. The CDR3 here is CASSQRGTPQPNEQFF. The CDR3 region has the DNA TGTGCCAGCAGCCAACGGGGGACTCCGCAGCCCAATGAGCAGTTCTTC.

On this clonotype itself: Since a much larger clone is just one base distant, this may be a read error. Without the conserved terminal phenylalanine or tryptophan, this CDR3 likely stems from a read error. The chain carries TRBV29-1 and TRBJ2-2; D perhaps matches TRBD2 (6 bases). The CDR3 contains 13 residues. Germline V CDR1 and CDR2: SQVTM, ANQGSEA. Trimming pared 4 bases from V and 1 base from J, leaving 7 bases between. The CDR3 region is CSVAAGNTGELFC. CDR3 DNA: TGCAGCGTTGCAGCGGGGAACACCGGGGAGCTGTTTTGT.

Many counts were recorded for this clonotype. Here the CDR3 reads CASSPRRVQETQYF. The CDR3 bases are TGTGCCAGCTCACCCAGGAGGGTTCAAGAGACCCAGTACTTC. V is TRBV18 and J is TRBJ2-5; possible D gene TRBD2, 6 bases. This CDR3 is built from 14 residues. CDR1 KGHSH and CDR2 LQKENI come from the germline V gene. Trimming cost V 3 bases and J 2 bases, with 10 bases left between them. Variable domain in full (rest from reference TRBV18 and TRBJ2-5): NAGVMQNPRHLVRRRGQEARLRCSPMKGHSHVYWYRQLPEEGLKFMVYLQKENIIDESGMPKERFSAEFPKEGPSILRIQQVVRGDSAAYFCASSPRRVQETQYFGPGTRLLVL.

This clonotype appeared many times. The rearrangement links TRBV29-1 to TRBJ2-5; no definite D call. Germline assignment: CDR1 SQVTM and CDR2 ANQGSEA. The ends were cut back, 4 bases at V and 5 bases at J, with 14 bases in the middle. The CDR3 runs 13 residues. The CDR3 loop reads CSVGGVLRETQYF. Here the CDR3 DNA reads TGCAGCGTTGGTGGCGTCCTTCGGGAGACCCAGTACTTC.

This clonotype was seen at least ten times. The V call is TRBV4-3, the J call TRBJ1-6, with a weak D call TRBD1 (5 bases). Trimming pared 0 bases from V and 7 bases from J, leaving 10 bases between. From germline, CDR1 is LGHNA and CDR2 YSLEER. The CDR3 extends over 15 amino acids. CDR3 region: CASSQEGQANSPLHF. CDR3 nucleotide sequence: TGCGCCAGCAGCCAAGAGGGGCAGGCAAATTCACCCCTCCACTTT.

This clonotype has at least ten counts. V gene TRBV20-1 combines with J gene TRBJ1-2, with D unresolved. Germline V gene data show CDR1 as DFQATT and CDR2 as SNEGSKA (reference sequence). The V and J ends lost 0 bases and 4 bases respectively, with 9 bases between them. This CDR3 has 13 amino acids. The CDR3, as DNA: TGCAGTGCTAGAGATATCACAGCCTATGGCTACACCTTC. Amino acids: CSARDITAYGYTF.

This clonotype was recorded many times. The V and J genes are TRBV28 and TRBJ2-7; D gene unclear. This CDR3 has 14 residues. Germline CDR1 MDHEN, CDR2 SYDVKM. Trimming took off 3 bases at V and 1 base at J, with 10 bases between the two ends. CDR3 in amino acids: CASSLGPTSYEQYV. CDR3 sequence (DNA): TGTGCCAGCAGTTTGGGCCCGACTTCCTACGAGCAGTACGTC.

This clonotype was counted at least ten times. The V call is TRBV11-2, the J call TRBJ2-1; 7 bases are a match to TRBD1. This CDR3 is built from 16 residues. V trimming: 4 bases; J trimming: 1 base; junction bases outside the gene matches: 7. The germline gives CDR1 SGHAT, CDR2 FQNNGV. The CDR3 DNA sequence: TGTGCCAGCAGCTCCAAACAGGGGTCATCCTACAATGAGCAGTTCTTC. As protein: CASSSKQGSSYNEQFF.

This clonotype was counted between two and nine times. This rearrangement joins TRBV12-3 or TRBV12-4 to TRBJ1-1; D unclear. With 3 bases removed from V and 7 bases from J, the gap between germline ends came to 9 bases. CDR3 length: 12 residues. CDR3 loop: CASSFWAGEAFF. The CDR3 coding sequence is TGTGCCAGCAGTTTTTGGGCAGGTGAAGCTTTCTTT.

This clonotype was picked up many times. The chain links TRBV27 to TRBJ2-2; TRBD2 aligns across 9 bases. Germline V CDR1 and CDR2: MNHEY, SMNVEV (reference sequence). V was pared by 7 bases and J by 7 bases, with 4 bases of the junction left unmatched. CDR3 length: 13 amino acids. The CDR3, as DNA: TGTGCCAGCATTTCAGCGGGAGGCGGGGAGCTGTTTTTT. It codes for CASISAGGGELFF.

The rearrangement uses TRBV20-1 and TRBJ2-7, with 8 bases aligning to TRBD1. Germline V gene lookup returns CDR1 DFQATT and CDR2 SNEGSKA (reference sequence). The CDR3 has 14 amino acids. Losses at the gene ends were 3 bases for V and 2 bases for J; bases not matched to a gene: 6. CDR3: CSARSDRATYEQYF. DNA of the CDR3: TGCAGTGCTAGGTCGGACAGGGCCACCTACGAGCAGTACTTC.

This clonotype has a handful of counts. The rearrangement joins TRBV11-3 to TRBJ2-1; maybe TRBD2 (5 bases). V was shortened by 7 bases and J by 3 bases, with 19 bases between the two germline ends. The CDR3 runs to 16 residues. From germline, CDR1 is SGHNT and CDR2 YENEEA. As DNA, the CDR3 is TGTGCCAGCAACCCTCCGGAGCGGAGTCTCTACAATGAGCAGTTCTTC. This translates into CASNPPERSLYNEQFF.

At least ten counts were recorded for this clonotype. The rearrangement uses TRBV20-1 and TRBJ2-3; perhaps TRBD2 as D (5 bases). The CDR3 sequence is 14 residues long. Germline CDR1 and CDR2: DFQATT and SNEGSKA (reference sequence). V shed 1 base and J shed 1 base, with 9 bases lying between them. The CDR3 bases are TGCAGTGCTAGAGGCGCCGGGGGCACAGATACGCAGTATTTT. Its translation is CSARGAGGTDTQYF.

This clonotype occurred many times. The J gene is TRBJ2-1, the V gene TRBV6-5, with TRBD2 matching 8 bases. The V and J ends lost 2 bases and 2 bases, in that order; junction bases with no gene match: 2. The germline gives CDR1 MNHEY, CDR2 SVGAGI. The CDR3 contains 15 residues. CDR3 protein: CASSYGSGTYNEQFF. The CDR3 DNA follows: TGTGCCAGCAGTTACGGTAGCGGGACCTACAATGAGCAGTTCTTC.

This clonotype has ten or more counts. The rearrangement uses TRBV18 and TRBJ2-3; 8 nucleotides line up with TRBD1. The germline gives CDR1 KGHSH, CDR2 LQKENI. With V trimmed by 3 bases and J by 1 base, 6 bases remained unmatched. The CDR3 runs to 16 residues. The CDR3 DNA follows: TGTGCCAGCTCACCTCCTACAGGGGGTCGCACAGATACGCAGTATTTT. Its protein is CASSPPTGGRTDTQYF.

This clonotype has only a few counts. The J gene is TRBJ2-1, the V gene TRBV5-4; 10 nucleotides align to TRBD2. Germline CDR1 and CDR2: SGHNT and YYREEE (reference sequence). The trim removed 1 base at V and 4 bases at J, leaving 5 bases unmatched. The CDR3 extends over 16 amino acids. The DNA for the CDR3 is TGTGCCAGCAGCTTGACTAGCGGGGACGTTTACAATGAGCAGTTCTTC. This codes for CASSLTSGDVYNEQFF. Variable domain in full (rest from reference TRBV5-4 and TRBJ2-1): ETGVTQSPTHLIKTRGQQVTLRCSSQSGHNTVSWYQQALGQGPQFIFQYYREEENGRGNFPPRFSGLQFPNYSSELNVNALELDDSALYLCASSLTSGDVYNEQFFGPGTRLTVL.

This clonotype appeared many times. The chain combines TRBV5-1 with TRBJ1-1, with a weak D call TRBD1 (5 bases). CDR1 SGHRS and CDR2 YFSETQ come from the germline V gene. V lost 7 bases to trimming and J lost 0 bases, with 16 bases between them. CDR3 size: 15 residues. CDR3 DNA sequence: TGCGCCAGCTTAAGGGACTCCGGGGTGAACACTGAAGCTTTCTTT. This sequence encodes CASLRDSGVNTEAFF.

V gene TRBV20-1 combines with J gene TRBJ2-7; 7 bases fit TRBD2. Germline CDR1 DFQATT, CDR2 SNEGSKA (reference sequence). Trimming at V came to 1 base and at J to 6 bases, leaving 9 bases not matched to a gene. The CDR3 is 14 residues long. The CDR3 DNA reads TGCAGTGCTAGAGGCCTGGCGGGAGAGGGCGAGCAGTACTTC. This gives the protein CSARGLAGEGEQYF.